Listed below are T cell receptor beta chains from one sample, sequenced in a study of T cell responses to AZD1222 COVID-19 vaccine. Clones were sequenced by immunoSEQ multiplex PCR, and TCRdb holds only the in-frame ones, with some missing. In the table there are about 130,000 clones, 80% to 90% of which are singletons. The sample in question was peripheral blood, obtained 28 days after the second AZD1222 dose. These receptors originate from an adult who received the AZD1222 COVID-19 vaccine. The CDR3 runs from the conserved cysteine through the conserved F or W. The D gene is left open where the match is weak. Expanded clones get a size class; other rows say once, few or many, or leave the size out.

TRBV18	.	TRBJ2-2	.	TGTGCCAGCTCAAATCTGGAGAACACCGGGGAGCTGTTTTTT	CASSNLENTGELFF
TRBV5-6	.	TRBJ1-2	.	TGTGCCAGCAGCGATTACTATGGCTACACCTTC	CASSDYYGYTF
TRBV29-1	few	TRBJ1-4	TRBD1	TGCAGCGTGTCTGGGACAGCTAATGAAAAACTGTTTTTT	CSVSGTANEKLFF
TRBV9	.	TRBJ2-3	.	TGTGCCAGCAGGCGCGGGGATACAGATACGCAGTATTTT	CASRRGDTDTQYF
TRBV5-8	.	TRBJ2-7	.	TGTGCCAGCAGCATAGGTAGGGATGGGAAGCAGTACTTC	CASSIGRDGKQYF
TRBV12-3/TRBV12-4	.	TRBJ1-2	.	TGTGCCAGTGATGCTTCGTTGGGCTACACCTTC	CASDASLGYTF
TRBV5-1	.	TRBJ2-7	.	TGCGCCAGCAGCTTTTCGGGGGACTCCTACGAGCAGTACTTC	CASSFSGDSYEQYF
TRBV19	.	TRBJ2-2	TRBD1	TGTGCCAGTCTTGACAGGGGGCAAAGCGGGGAGCTGTTTTTT	CASLDRGQSGELFF
TRBV20-1	.	TRBJ1-2	.	TGCAGTGCTAGTGGGGACGGGTACTATGGCTACACCTTC	CSASGDGYYGYTF
TRBV5-5	.	TRBJ2-5	.	TGTGCCAGCAGCTTGGAGGGTTACGAGACCCAGTACTTC	CASSLEGYETQYF
TRBV27	.	TRBJ1-1	TRBD1	TGTGCCAGCAGTCCCTGGGGACAGGGGGCTTCGGAAGCTTTCTTT	CASSPWGQGASEAFF
TRBV27	.	TRBJ1-1	.	TGTGCCAGCTGCTTGACAGGTAGCACTGAAGCTTTCTTT	CASCLTGSTEAFF
TRBV2	.	TRBJ2-7	.	TGTGCCAGCACGACAGACTCCTACGAGCAGTACTTC	CASTTDSYEQYF
TRBV6-5	.	TRBJ1-6	TRBD1	TGTGCCAGAGGGGGGACAGGGGGCATTTCACCCCTCCACTTT	CARGGTGGISPLHF
TRBV4-3	.	TRBJ1-2	.	TGCGCCAGCAGCCAACCAGGGGTTTATGGCTACACCTTC	CASSQPGVYGYTF
TRBV28	.	TRBJ1-5	TRBD1	TGTGCCAGCAGGCGACAGGGGACTAGCAATCAGCCCCAGCATTTT	CASRRQGTSNQPQHF
TRBV20-1	once	TRBJ1-3	.	TGCAGTGCCGGGGCTGGAAACACCATATATTTT	CSAGAGNTIYF